Below, 30 T cell receptor beta chains from the same sample are listed, as sequenced in a study of cytomegalovirus exposure and HLA in healthy donors. Amplification used 60 Vbeta primers and 13 Jbeta primers. Data came from immunoSEQ multiplex PCR; TCRdb stores just in-frame clones and leaves some out. This sample has about 110,000 clones; over 75% occur once, and the top ten carry approximately 6.9%. The sequencing sample was made of PBMCs. These receptors came from a man aged 25-45 years in good health and CMV-seropositive.

The V gene is TRBV29-1, the J gene TRBJ1-2, with TRBD1 matching over 9 bases. Per the germline V gene, CDR1 is SQVTM and CDR2 is ANQGSEA. The CDR3 covers 16 residues. Trimming at V came to 0 bases and at J to 4 bases, leaving 9 bases not matched to a gene. The CDR3 region has the DNA TGCAGCGTTGAAGATCTGGAACAGGGGGCGGGCTATGGCTACACCTTC. This sequence encodes CSVEDLEQGAGYGYTF. Supplemented by reference TRBV29-1 and TRBJ1-2, the full variable domain reads SAVISQKPSRDICQRGTSLTIQCQVDSQVTMMFWYRQQPGQSLTLIATANQGSEATYESGFVIDKFPISRPNLTFSTLTVSNMSPEDSSIYLCSVEDLEQGAGYGYTFGSGTRLTVV.

The chain recombines TRBV11-2 with TRBJ2-7; D is uncertain. V was clipped by 4 bases and J by 3 bases, with 4 bases between them. Germline V gene data show CDR1 as SGHAT and CDR2 as FQNNGV. The CDR3 contains 11 residues. In DNA form, the CDR3 reads TGTGCCAGCAGCTCCTACTACGAGCAGTACTTC. Its translation is CASSSYYEQYF.

This chain joins TRBV5-1 and TRBJ2-7; D is ambiguous. V was cut by 0 bases and J by 6 bases, with 13 bases left in between. The CDR3 is 14 residues long. Germline V CDR1 and CDR2: SGHRS, YFSETQ. In DNA form, the CDR3 reads TGCGCCAGCAGCTTGGGGTCAGCGAAGTCCGAGCAGTACTTC. It encodes CASSLGSAKSEQYF. Using reference TRBV5-1 and TRBJ2-7 for the parts outside the CDR3, the full variable domain is KAGVTQTPRYLIKTRGQQVTLSCSPISGHRSVSWYQQTPGQGLQFLFEYFSETQRNKGNFPGRFSGRQFSNSRSEMNVSTLELGDSALYLCASSLGSAKSEQYFGPGTRLTVT.

The chain couples TRBV29-1 to TRBJ2-2, with D unclear. The V gene's germline CDR1 is SQVTM and CDR2 ANQGSEA. Between the trimmed V and J ends, which lost 4 bases and 5 bases, there was a span of 11 bases. The CDR3 is 13 amino acids. CDR3 sequence (DNA): TGCAGCGTTGGAGGCAGTGCGACCGGGGAGCTGTTTTTT. This codes for CSVGGSATGELFF.

This clone was detected only once. The chain joins TRBV5-4 to TRBJ2-1, with D perhaps matching TRBD1 (5 bases). Between the trimmed V and J ends, which lost 4 bases and 15 bases, there was a span of 14 bases. CDR1 and CDR2 from the germline V gene are SGHNT and YYREEE (reference sequence). This CDR3 region has 11 residues. CDR3 sequence: CASSRGQGWFF. DNA of the CDR3: TGTGCCAGCAGCCGTGGTCAGGGTTGGTTCTTC. Complete variable domain (other parts from reference TRBV5-4 and TRBJ2-1): ETGVTQSPTHLIKTRGQQVTLRCSSQSGHNTVSWYQQALGQGPQFIFQYYREEENGRGNFPPRFSGLQFPNYSSELNVNALELDDSALYLCASSRGQGWFFGPGTRLTVL.

V usage is TRBV30 and J usage is TRBJ2-3; 8 bases map to TRBD1. The V gene end was trimmed by 3 bases and the J gene end by 3 bases; junction bases not matched to a gene: 8. CDR3 length: 15 residues. Per germline, CDR1 GTSNPN and CDR2 SVGIG (reference sequence). This CDR3 reads CAWSATGGRTDTQYF. DNA for the CDR3: TGTGCCTGGAGCGCTACAGGGGGGAGGACAGATACGCAGTATTTT.

A remark on this clone: The germline gene is not matched at one end of the junction; a read error may be the cause. The chain has TRBV2 and TRBJ1-5, with unresolved D. This CDR3 comprises 14 residues. The germline V gene encodes CDR1 SNHLY and CDR2 FYNNEI. CDR3 sequence reads: CASRSSNSNQRQHF. CDR3 in DNA: TGTGCCAGCAGGTCCAGTAATAGCAATCAGCGCCAGCATTTT.

The chain carries TRBV7-3 and TRBJ2-5; D is perhaps TRBD1 (6 bases). Looked up from germline, CDR1 is SGHTA and CDR2 is FQGTGA. V was clipped by 2 bases and J by 5 bases, with 15 bases between them. This CDR3 has 15 residues. CDR3 region: CASSLEGHTRETQYF. The DNA for the CDR3 is TGTGCCAGCAGCTTAGAGGGACACACGAGGGAGACCCAGTACTTC.

The chain has TRBV21-1 and TRBJ2-1; TRBD2 reflects the table's D call only, with no check against the DNA. TRBV21-1 is a recognized pseudogene. The CDR3 contains 16 residues. The CDR3 region has the DNA TGTGCCAGCAGCAAATCCCTAGCGGGGAATCACAATGAGCAGTTCTTC. Protein product: CASSKSLAGNHNEQFF.

The chain combines TRBV1 with TRBJ2-3; the table assigns TRBD2, which was not confirmed against the DNA. TRBV1 is reported as a pseudogene. This CDR3 is 18 amino acids long. The CDR3 DNA reads as TGCACCAGCAGCCAAGACGCAGGAACTAGCGGGGGCAAAGATACGCAGTATTTT. Protein sequence: CTSSQDAGTSGGKDTQYF.

This chain uses TRBV19 with TRBJ2-2, with 10 positions matching TRBD1. V was pared by 4 bases and J by 2 bases, with 10 bases of the junction left unmatched. The V gene's germline CDR1 is LNHDA and CDR2 SQIVND (reference sequence). The CDR3 is 18 amino acids. The CDR3, as DNA: TGTGCCAGTAGTACGGGACAGGGGCCATTCCATAACACCGGGGAGCTGTTTTTT. Its protein is CASSTGQGPFHNTGELFF.

The genes are TRBV19 and TRBJ1-1; 11 nucleotides line up with TRBD1. The CDR3 contains 16 residues. Germline V gives CDR1 LNHDA, CDR2 SQIVND (reference sequence). After removal of 7 bases from V and 5 bases from J, the junction contained 12 bases not matched to a gene. Here the CDR3 DNA reads TGTGCCAGTAAGGAGAGGACAGGGGGCGTGAGGACTGAAGCTTTCTTT. This encodes CASKERTGGVRTEAFF.

The rearrangement links TRBV6-4 to TRBJ2-3; TRBD2 might be the D (6 bases). The CDR3 consists of 14 residues. The ends were cut back, 2 bases at V and 3 bases at J, with 9 bases in the middle. Germline V gene lookup returns CDR1 MRHNA and CDR2 SNTAGT. The CDR3 loop is CASSDRGGTDTQYF. The CDR3 region has the DNA TGTGCCAGCAGTGACAGGGGAGGTACAGATACGCAGTATTTT.

This clone came up a few times. The genes are TRBV6-5 and TRBJ1-5; 8 bases align to TRBD1. V gave up 4 bases and J gave up 4 bases; unmatched junction bases: 6. Germline loops: CDR1 MNHEY, CDR2 SVGAGI. This CDR3 comprises 15 residues. In DNA form, the CDR3 reads TGTGCCAGCAGTTCTTCCGGGACAGGTAATCAGCCCCAGCATTTT. Translating gives CASSSSGTGNQPQHF.

The chain recombines TRBV2 with TRBJ2-7; D is undetermined. Trimming left V 3 bases short and J 5 bases short, with 5 bases between. The CDR3 has 11 residues. The V gene's germline CDR1 is SNHLY and CDR2 FYNNEI. The CDR3 loop reads CASSDYHEQYF. DNA of the CDR3: TGTGCCAGCAGTGACTACCACGAGCAGTACTTC.

The chain links TRBV7-9 to TRBJ2-3, with 8 bases fitting TRBD2. The length of the CDR3 is 17 residues. The germline CDR1 and CDR2 sequences are SEHNR and FQNEAQ (reference sequence). J gave up 2 bases and V 5 bases, and 12 bases lay outside the gene matches. The CDR3 nucleotides are TGTGCCAGCAGCCCGTACCGGGGCGGGGGGATCACAGATACGCAGTATTTT. This translates into CASSPYRGGGITDTQYF.

CDR3: CASSELGQGPYNTEAFF. CDR3 DNA: TGTGCCAGCAGTGAATTGGGACAGGGACCCTATAACACTGAAGCTTTCTTT. This sequence joins TRBV6-1 and TRBJ1-1; 9 bases are shared with TRBD1. With V trimmed by 2 bases and J by 2 bases, 9 bases remained unmatched. Germline loops: CDR1 MNHNS, CDR2 SASEGT. This CDR3 region has 17 residues.

The chain couples TRBV4-1 to TRBJ1-6; no reliable D call. The CDR3 is made up of 15 amino acids. Looked up from germline, CDR1 is MGHRA and CDR2 is YSYEKL. The ends were cut back, 4 bases at V and 5 bases at J, with 12 bases in the middle. The DNA of the CDR3 is TGCGCCAGCAGCCGCAACAACGGAGATAATTCACCCCTCCACTTT. It encodes CASSRNNGDNSPLHF.

This clone showed up just a few times. The gene calls are TRBV6-4 and TRBJ2-6; possible D gene TRBD2, 6 bases. The CDR3 totals 16 residues. Deletions cut 0 bases from V and 4 bases from J, with 10 bases between. Germline CDR1 reads MRHNA; CDR2 reads SNTAGT. The DNA for the CDR3 is TGTGCCAGCAGTGACTCGGCGGCGGGGGGGGCCAACGTCCTGACTTTC. It encodes CASSDSAAGGANVLTF.

This clone turned up a few times. The chain employs TRBV6-1 and TRBJ2-2; 8 nucleotides line up with TRBD1. J lost 6 bases, V lost 6 bases, and 6 bases had no gene match. Germline V gene lookup returns CDR1 MNHNS and CDR2 SASEGT. The CDR3 has 14 amino acids. As DNA, the CDR3 is TGTGCCAGCAGGGCAGGACAGGGTTCCGGGGAGCTGTTTTTT. Translated: CASRAGQGSGELFF.

The chain has TRBV27 and TRBJ2-6; D uncertain. Between the trimmed V and J ends, which lost 6 bases and 2 bases, there was a span of 8 bases. Germline CDR1 and CDR2: MNHEY and SMNVEV (reference sequence). The CDR3 is 14 amino acids. The CDR3 DNA sequence: TGTGCCAGCAGCTGGCTTGCTGGGGCCAACGTCCTGACTTTC. This translates into CASSWLAGANVLTF.

This sequence joins TRBV29-1 and TRBJ2-1; D is unclear. The germline gives CDR1 SQVTM, CDR2 ANQGSEA. V was pared by 4 bases and J by 3 bases, with 10 bases between. This CDR3 is 13 amino acids long. CDR3 sequence: CSVGQRIYNEQFF. CDR3 DNA: TGCAGCGTTGGCCAGCGCATCTACAATGAGCAGTTCTTC.

The rearrangement uses TRBV27 and TRBJ2-5; tentatively, D is TRBD2 (5 bases). Germline CDR1 and CDR2: MNHEY and SMNVEV (reference sequence). The CDR3 is 13 amino acids. Trimming cost V 2 bases and J 3 bases, with 7 bases left between them. The chain's CDR3 is CASSLLGEETQYF. The CDR3 nucleotides are TGTGCCAGCAGTTTACTCGGGGAAGAGACCCAGTACTTC.

V is TRBV30 and J is TRBJ1-1; a possible D gene is TRBD1 (5 bases). The V end was cut by 2 bases, the J end by 3 bases, with 16 bases between. This CDR3 region has 15 residues. CDR1 is GTSNPN, CDR2 SVGIG, per germline (reference sequence). The CDR3 loop reads CAWSRLGVGDTEAFF. In DNA, the CDR3 is TGTGCCTGGAGTAGGTTGGGCGTAGGGGACACTGAAGCTTTCTTT.

The gene calls are TRBV9 and TRBJ1-1; no clear D. The CDR3 contains 14 residues. V was shortened by 0 bases and J by 1 base, with 7 bases between the two germline ends. Per the germline V gene, CDR1 is SGDLS and CDR2 is YYNGEE. CDR3 sequence: CASSVVSGNTEAFF. For the CDR3, the DNA is TGTGCCAGCAGCGTAGTATCCGGGAACACTGAAGCTTTCTTT.

V gene TRBV4-1 combines with J gene TRBJ1-4, with 9 bases that match TRBD1. Germline loops: CDR1 MGHRA, CDR2 YSYEKL. The CDR3 has 16 amino acids. J was trimmed by 5 bases and V by 3 bases; bases with no gene match: 7. CDR3 loop: CASSHAGTGPNEKLFF. CDR3 bases: TGCGCCAGCAGCCATGCCGGGACAGGGCCCAATGAAAAACTGTTTTTT.

V gene TRBV30 combines with J gene TRBJ2-3; D is perhaps TRBD1 (7 bases). Trimming left V 4 bases short and J 6 bases short, with 17 bases between. The V gene's germline CDR1 is GTSNPN and CDR2 SVGIG (reference sequence). This CDR3 region has 14 residues. CDR3 bases: TGTGCCTGGAATCAGGGCAGGGGGGTGGATACGCAGTATTTT. It codes for CAWNQGRGVDTQYF.

V is TRBV7-6 and J is TRBJ2-2; 9 bases map to TRBD2. The CDR3 contains 17 residues. In germline, CDR1 is SGHVS, CDR2 FNYEAQ. V shed 5 bases, J shed 5 bases, and the junction held 12 bases outside the gene matches. The CDR3 is CASSPLEAGGRTGELFF. As DNA, the CDR3 is TGTGCCAGCAGCCCTCTCGAGGCGGGGGGGCGGACCGGGGAGCTGTTTTTT.

The CDR3 reads CASSPTGGNQPQHF. The CDR3, as DNA: TGCGCCAGCAGCCCGACAGGGGGTAATCAGCCCCAGCATTTT. The chain links TRBV5-1 to TRBJ1-5, with 9 bases lining up with TRBD1. J lost 4 bases, V lost 4 bases, and 3 bases had no gene match. There are 14 residues in the CDR3. Looked up from germline, CDR1 is SGHRS and CDR2 is YFSETQ.

The chain carries TRBV6-5 and TRBJ1-2, with 10 nucleotides matching TRBD1. The CDR3 runs to 14 residues. Germline CDR1 reads MNHEY; CDR2 reads SVGAGI. Germline trimming cut 6 bases from V and 4 bases from J; bases unmatched to any gene: 5. The CDR3 region is CASRGTGASYGYTF. As DNA, the CDR3 is TGTGCCAGCAGGGGGACAGGGGCCAGCTATGGCTACACCTTC.